Each of the 19 T cell receptor beta chains below was sequenced from the same sample in a study of blood T cells in healthy people across ages. A sample-barcoded 5' primer and a J-beta primer mix were used in a second PCR of about 7 to 12 cycles. TCRdb ran MiXCR on the 5' RACE reads and lists one entry per CDR3 protein. The repertoire holds around 500,000 distinct CDR3 sequences, with about a quarter as singletons. The data were also submitted as part of a second study, on T cells of mothers and their children.

Specimen: blood. The receptors here all came from a boy aged 2 to 10 in good health.

The CDR3 nucleotides read TGTGCCACCGGGAGGGATGAGGCCAACGTCCTGACTTTC. This codes for CATGRDEANVLTF. The chain couples TRBV6-1 to TRBJ2-6; TRBD2 matches at 8 bases. CDR3 length equals 13 residues. V shed 10 bases and J 6 bases; nucleotides not matched to a gene: 5. Germline V CDR1 and CDR2: MNHNS, SASEGT.

The chain employs TRBV12-3 or TRBV12-4 and TRBJ2-3, with TRBD2 matching over 12 bases. The CDR3 spans 15 residues. V was clipped by 6 bases and J by 5 bases; unmatched bases: 6. CDR3 protein: CASSRGLAGQDTQYF. In DNA, the CDR3 is TGTGCCAGCAGCCGCGGACTAGCGGGGCAAGATACGCAGTATTTT.

This clonotype occurred a few times. The J gene is TRBJ2-2, the V gene TRBV20-1; TRBD2 might be the D (5 bases). V was cut by 3 bases and J by 8 bases, with 10 bases left in between. The germline V gene encodes CDR1 DFQATT and CDR2 SNEGSKA (reference sequence). The CDR3 runs 12 residues. CDR3 coding DNA: TGCAGTGCTAGCCGGTTAGCGGGGGAGCTGTTTTTT. Encoded protein: CSASRLAGELFF.

This clonotype showed up many times. This rearrangement joins TRBV7-2 to TRBJ2-7, with D perhaps matching TRBD2 (6 bases). CDR1 and CDR2 (germline): SGHTA, FQGNSA. Between the trimmed V and J ends, which lost 4 bases and 0 bases, there was a span of 13 bases. This CDR3 spans 15 amino acids. The CDR3 sequence is CASSSAGFSSYEQYF. The CDR3 nucleotides are TGTGCCAGCAGCTCCGCGGGATTTAGCTCCTACGAGCAGTACTTC.

The table lists this clonotype with a few counts. The chain couples TRBV5-1 to TRBJ2-2; D is possibly TRBD2 (6 bases). Germline CDR1 SGHRS, CDR2 YFSETQ. V was shortened by 6 bases and J by 3 bases, with 12 bases between the two germline ends. The CDR3 spans 14 residues. The CDR3 DNA reads as TGCGCCAGCACCACGGGAGCCTACACCGGGGAGCTGTTTTTT. Protein product: CASTTGAYTGELFF.

The V call is TRBV7-2, the J call TRBJ2-4; 8 bases are shared with TRBD2. Germline assignment: CDR1 SGHTA and CDR2 FQGNSA. CDR3 length: 13 residues. V was pared by 2 bases and J by 8 bases, with 2 bases of the junction left unmatched. Here the CDR3 reads CASSLSGGDIQYF. As DNA, the CDR3 is TGTGCCAGCAGCTTATCCGGGGGGGACATTCAGTACTTC.

V is TRBV7-2 and J is TRBJ2-2, with TRBD2 matching over 9 bases. The CDR3 has 16 amino acids. J lost 5 bases, V lost 4 bases, and 8 bases had no gene match. Per the germline V gene, CDR1 is SGHTA and CDR2 is FQGNSA. CDR3 DNA: TGTGCCAGCAGCTCCGTTGCGGGAGGGTCGACCGGGGAGCTGTTTTTT. Encoded protein: CASSSVAGGSTGELFF.

The V call is TRBV25-1, the J call TRBJ2-5; D is unclear. There are 12 residues in the CDR3. The germline V and J ends were trimmed by 3 bases and 5 bases, with 7 bases remaining between them. In germline, CDR1 is MGHDK, CDR2 SYGVNS. The CDR3 spells CASSDYGETQYF. CDR3 sequence (DNA): TGTGCCAGCAGTGATTATGGGGAGACCCAGTACTTC.

This clonotype showed up many times. The chain is built from TRBV5-1 and TRBJ1-4, with D perhaps matching TRBD1 (5 bases). The ends were cut back, 0 bases at V and 5 bases at J, with 8 bases in the middle. CDR3 length: 14 amino acids. Germline CDR1 SGHRS, CDR2 YFSETQ. The CDR3 loop reads CASSLGGANEKLFF. CDR3 DNA sequence: TGCGCCAGCAGCTTGGGGGGCGCAAATGAAAAACTGTTTTTT.

This clonotype was recorded a few times. The chain links TRBV24-1 to TRBJ2-2; D is tentatively TRBD1 or TRBD2 (5 bases each). This CDR3 is 14 amino acids long. V was shortened by 9 bases and J by 3 bases, with 13 bases between the two germline ends. CDR1 KGHDR and CDR2 SFDVKD come from the germline V gene. The CDR3 reads CATSSGTYTGELFF. DNA of the CDR3: TGTGCCACCTCTTCCGGGACCTACACCGGGGAGCTGTTTTTT.

The rearrangement joins TRBV6-5 to TRBJ1-4; D unclear. CDR1 and CDR2 from the germline V gene are MNHEY and SVGAGI. CDR3 size: 13 residues. Trimming cost V 5 bases and J 11 bases, with 15 bases left between them. The CDR3 protein is CASSGISGEKLFF. DNA of the CDR3: TGTGCCAGCAGTGGGATATCGGGAGAGAAACTGTTTTTT.

This clonotype was observed at least ten times. This chain uses TRBV4-2 with TRBJ2-5; unclear D gene. Trimming left V 0 bases short and J 1 base short, with 3 bases between. Germline-derived CDR1 and CDR2 are LGHNA and YNFKEQ. This CDR3 contains 13 residues. CDR3: CASSQDPQETQYF. The CDR3 DNA reads as TGTGCCAGCAGCCAAGACCCCCAAGAGACCCAGTACTTC.

The rearrangement joins TRBV3-1 to TRBJ2-7, with 12 bases that match TRBD2. CDR3 size: 14 residues. The trim removed 4 bases at V and 7 bases at J, leaving 5 bases unmatched. Germline CDR1 and CDR2: LGHDT and YNNKEL (reference sequence). CDR3 sequence: CASSPSGGAQEQYF. The CDR3 nucleotides read TGTGCCAGCAGCCCTAGCGGGGGGGCCCAAGAGCAGTACTTC.

The chain is built from TRBV7-2 and TRBJ2-1; perhaps D is TRBD1 or TRBD2 (7 bases each). The CDR3 consists of 14 residues. V lost 0 bases to trimming and J lost 12 bases, with 15 bases between them. In germline, CDR1 is SGHTA, CDR2 FQGNSA. CDR3 region: CASSLAGGTEAQFF. The DNA of the CDR3 is TGTGCCAGCAGCTTAGCGGGGGGGACAGAAGCGCAGTTCTTC.

This chain joins TRBV29-1 and TRBJ1-1; TRBD1 agrees at 9 bases. J was trimmed by 2 bases and V by 4 bases; bases with no gene match: 2. This CDR3 is 13 amino acids long. Germline CDR1 and CDR2: SQVTM and ANQGSEA. This chain's CDR3 is CSVGDRANTEAFF. The CDR3 nucleotides read TGCAGCGTTGGGGACAGGGCCAACACTGAAGCTTTCTTT.

This clonotype was counted only a few times. V gene TRBV9 combines with J gene TRBJ2-7; D gene uncertain. In germline, CDR1 is SGDLS, CDR2 YYNGEE. Trimming took 1 base from V and 1 from J, leaving 9 bases between them. The CDR3 sequence is 14 residues long. The CDR3 loop reads CASSVSQESYEQYF. CDR3 nucleotide sequence: TGTGCCAGCAGCGTAAGTCAGGAGTCCTACGAGCAGTACTTC. Based on the CDR3 plus reference TRBV9 and TRBJ2-7, the full variable domain is DSGVTQTPKHLITATGQRVTLRCSPRSGDLSVYWYQQSLDQGLQFLIQYYNGEERAKGNILERFSAQQFPDLHSELNLSSLELGDSALYFCASSVSQESYEQYFGPGTRLTVT.

The J gene is TRBJ2-7, the V gene TRBV3-1, with D possibly TRBD1 on 6 matching bases. The CDR3 is made up of 13 amino acids. The V and J ends lost 4 bases and 4 bases respectively, with 11 bases between them. Germline loops: CDR1 LGHDT, CDR2 YNNKEL (reference sequence). In DNA form, the CDR3 reads TGTGCCAGCAGCCGCCTACAGGGTTACGAGCAGTACTTC. As protein: CASSRLQGYEQYF.

This sequence joins TRBV20-1 and TRBJ2-5; 8 bases map to TRBD2. The closer fit of TRBJ2-1 to the DNA end suggests the J call may be wrong. The CDR3 covers 14 residues. In germline, CDR1 is DFQATT, CDR2 SNEGSKA (reference sequence). The CDR3 DNA follows: TGCAGTGCTAGGAACGGGAGGGCCCACAATGAGCAGTTCTTC. It is translated as CSARNGRAHNEQFF.

This chain joins TRBV15 and TRBJ2-5; D is ambiguous. Trimming left V 0 bases short and J 7 bases short, with 12 bases between. This CDR3 has 14 residues. Germline CDR1 is LNHNV and CDR2 is YYDKDF (reference sequence). CDR3 coding DNA: TGTGCCACCAGCAGAGATTTGGGCCGGCGGACCCAGTACTTC. Translating it yields CATSRDLGRRTQYF.